What follows are 14 T cell receptor beta chains derived from one specimen sequenced in a study of blood T cell repertoires in COVID-19. Data came from immunoSEQ multiplex PCR; TCRdb stores just in-frame clones and leaves some out. The data hold 97,000 or so clones, with about 80% observed a single time. Input material: peripheral blood. The receptors here all came from a man between 65 and 85 years old with acute or convalescent COVID-19.

The chain joins TRBV11-3 to TRBJ2-7; D is unresolved. This CDR3 spans 13 amino acids. Germline-derived CDR1 and CDR2 are SGHNT and YENEEA. Trimming removed 3 bases at V and 6 bases at J, with 12 bases between. CDR3 protein: CASSFGPLAEQYF. The CDR3 region has the DNA TGTGCCAGCAGCTTTGGTCCCCTGGCCGAGCAGTACTTC.

This clone has a handful of counts. The chain has TRBV7-9 and TRBJ2-7; 7 bases match TRBD1. Germline V gene lookup returns CDR1 SEHNR and CDR2 FQNEAQ (reference sequence). V gave up 2 bases and J gave up 2 bases; unmatched junction bases: 9. This CDR3 is built from 16 residues. The DNA for the CDR3 is TGTGCCAGCAGCTTACAACCCGGGACAGTGCCCTACGAGCAGTACTTC. It encodes CASSLQPGTVPYEQYF.

Only one count was recorded for this clone. The J gene is TRBJ1-1, the V gene TRBV12-3 or TRBV12-4, with unresolved D. The CDR3 spans 12 residues. V was pared by 3 bases and J by 10 bases, with 12 bases between. CDR3 loop: CASSFDVSLAFF. The CDR3 DNA is TGTGCCAGCAGTTTCGACGTTAGCTTAGCTTTCTTT.

The rearrangement uses TRBV5-1 and TRBJ1-6; D is undetermined. The CDR3 totals 14 residues. Germline CDR1 SGHRS, CDR2 YFSETQ. V dropped 7 bases and J dropped 9 bases, with 17 bases sitting between them. This chain's CDR3 is CASREGGLSSPLHF. CDR3 DNA sequence: TGCGCCAGCCGGGAGGGAGGGTTGAGTTCACCCCTCCACTTT.

V gene TRBV28 combines with J gene TRBJ1-2; weak D call: TRBD1 (6 bases). The CDR3 runs 12 residues. The germline gives CDR1 MDHEN, CDR2 SYDVKM. The V gene lost 10 bases and the J gene lost 7 bases, with 16 bases spanning the gap. The CDR3 loop reads CATSADRLGYTF. DNA for the CDR3: TGTGCCACCTCGGCGGACAGACTTGGCTACACCTTC.

The chain recombines TRBV6-5 with TRBJ1-2, with a weak D call TRBD1 (5 bases). Germline assignment: CDR1 MNHEY and CDR2 SVGAGI. V gave up 6 bases and J gave up 8 bases, with 13 bases separating them. There are 12 residues in the CDR3. The CDR3 sequence is CASRPGGEGYTF. In nucleotides, the CDR3 is TGTGCCAGCAGACCGGGGGGAGAGGGCTACACCTTC.

The V gene is TRBV5-1, the J gene TRBJ1-1; 8 bases align to TRBD1. Germline V gives CDR1 SGHRS, CDR2 YFSETQ. The CDR3 extends over 15 amino acids. The trim removed 1 base at V and 1 base at J, leaving 3 bases unmatched. The DNA for the CDR3 is TGCGCCAGCAGCTTGACCGGGACAGGGAACACTGAAGCTTTCTTT. Translated: CASSLTGTGNTEAFF.

In nucleotides, the CDR3 is TGTGCCAGCAGCTTAAGCGGCGGTGAGCAGTTCTTC. Translating gives CASSLSGGEQFF. The chain employs TRBV7-3 and TRBJ2-1; no definite D call. The CDR3 contains 12 residues. Trimming took 1 base from V and 9 from J, leaving 7 bases between them. The V gene's germline CDR1 is SGHTA and CDR2 FQGTGA.

This clone occurred a few times. The J gene is TRBJ2-2, the V gene TRBV9, with 9 bases that match TRBD2. Germline V lookup: CDR1 SGDLS, CDR2 YYNGEE. The CDR3 spans 17 residues. The trim removed 4 bases at V and 4 bases at J, leaving 11 bases unmatched. In nucleotides, the CDR3 is TGTGCCAGCAGCCCCACCCCTAGCGGGGTTGTCACCGGGGAGCTGTTTTTT. Its protein product is CASSPTPSGVVTGELFF.

The V call is TRBV14, the J call TRBJ2-7; D ambiguous. Germline V gives CDR1 SGHDN, CDR2 FVKESK. The CDR3 has 14 amino acids. The germline V and J ends were trimmed by 2 bases and 5 bases, with 13 bases remaining between them. The CDR3 bases are TGTGCCAGCAGCCAATATCCTAGGTCCCACGAGCAGTACTTC. Its translation: CASSQYPRSHEQYF.

The rearrangement links TRBV19 to TRBJ1-1; 10 nucleotides align to TRBD1. The CDR3 loop spans 14 amino acids. Germline V gene sequence: CDR1 LNHDA, CDR2 SQIVND (reference sequence). The trim removed 5 bases at V and 6 bases at J, leaving 6 bases unmatched. The CDR3 sequence: CASSPRQGASEAFF. The DNA for the CDR3 is TGTGCCAGTAGTCCCCGACAGGGGGCCTCTGAAGCTTTCTTT.

CDR3 residues: CASSLGQHGGELFF. In DNA form, the CDR3 reads TGCGCCAGCAGCTTGGGACAGCACGGAGGGGAACTGTTTTTT. The chain links TRBV5-1 to TRBJ1-4; a weak D match, TRBD1 (5 bases). This CDR3 has 14 amino acids. Per the germline V gene, CDR1 is SGHRS and CDR2 is YFSETQ. Deletions cut 0 bases from V and 12 bases from J, with 15 bases between.

This clone occurred once. The chain combines TRBV6-5 with TRBJ2-1; possible D gene TRBD2, 6 bases. The V end lost 7 bases, the J end lost 1 base, and 11 bases lay between the germline ends. Germline CDR1 reads MNHEY; CDR2 reads SVGAGI. The CDR3 is 14 residues long. This CDR3 reads CASMLRGSYNEQFF. The CDR3 nucleotides are TGTGCCAGCATGTTGCGGGGTTCCTACAATGAGCAGTTCTTC.

The rearrangement links TRBV29-1 to TRBJ2-2; D may be TRBD1 (5 bases). V dropped 4 bases and J dropped 0 bases, with 9 bases sitting between them. The germline V gene has CDR1 SQVTM and CDR2 ANQGSEA. The CDR3 has 14 amino acids. CDR3 DNA sequence: TGCAGCGTTGGAAGGACAACGAACACCGGGGAGCTGTTTTTT. Protein product: CSVGRTTNTGELFF.